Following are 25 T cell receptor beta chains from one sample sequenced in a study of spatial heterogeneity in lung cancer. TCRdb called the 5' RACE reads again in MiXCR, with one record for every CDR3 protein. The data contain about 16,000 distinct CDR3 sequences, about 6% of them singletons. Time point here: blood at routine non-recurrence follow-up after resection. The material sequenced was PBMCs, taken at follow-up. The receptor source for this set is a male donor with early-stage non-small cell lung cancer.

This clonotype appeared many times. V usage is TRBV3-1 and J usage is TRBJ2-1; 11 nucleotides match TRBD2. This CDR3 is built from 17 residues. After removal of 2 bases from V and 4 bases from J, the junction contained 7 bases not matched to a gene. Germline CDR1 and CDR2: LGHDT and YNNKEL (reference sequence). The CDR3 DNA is TGTGCCAGCAGCCAACCCCTAGCGGGAGGATGGTACAATGAGCAGTTCTTC. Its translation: CASSQPLAGGWYNEQFF.

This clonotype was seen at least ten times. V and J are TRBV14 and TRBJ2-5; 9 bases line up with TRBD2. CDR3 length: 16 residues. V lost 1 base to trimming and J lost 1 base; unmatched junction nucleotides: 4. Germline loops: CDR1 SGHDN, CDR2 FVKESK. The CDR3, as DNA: TGTGCCAGCAGCCAAGGGACTAGCGTCCGCCAAGAGACCCAGTACTTC. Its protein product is CASSQGTSVRQETQYF.

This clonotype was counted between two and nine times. The CDR3, as DNA: TGTGCCAGCAGCTTAGAAGGAATTGGCTACAATGAGCAGTTCTTC. Translation: CASSLEGIGYNEQFF. The rearrangement joins TRBV7-8 to TRBJ2-1; D unclear. V lost 1 base and J lost 3, with 10 bases in between. The germline gives CDR1 SGHVS, CDR2 FQNEAQ. This CDR3 spans 15 amino acids.

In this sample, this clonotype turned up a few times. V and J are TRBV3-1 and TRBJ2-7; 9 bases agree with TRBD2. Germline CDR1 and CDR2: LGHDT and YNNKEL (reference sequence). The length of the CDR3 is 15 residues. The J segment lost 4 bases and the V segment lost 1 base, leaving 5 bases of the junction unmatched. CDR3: CASSQVVAGGYEQYF. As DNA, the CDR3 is TGTGCCAGCAGCCAAGTCGTCGCGGGAGGGTACGAGCAGTACTTC.

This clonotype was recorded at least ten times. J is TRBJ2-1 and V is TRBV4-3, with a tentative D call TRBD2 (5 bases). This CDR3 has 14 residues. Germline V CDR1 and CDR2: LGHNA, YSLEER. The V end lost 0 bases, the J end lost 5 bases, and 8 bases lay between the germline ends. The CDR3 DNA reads TGCGCCAGCAGCCAAGAAGAGGGAAACAATGAGCAGTTCTTC. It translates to CASSQEEGNNEQFF.

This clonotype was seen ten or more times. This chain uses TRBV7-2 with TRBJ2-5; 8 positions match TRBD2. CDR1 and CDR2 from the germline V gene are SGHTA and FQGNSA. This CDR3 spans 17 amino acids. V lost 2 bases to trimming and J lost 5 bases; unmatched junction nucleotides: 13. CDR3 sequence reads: CASSLPGLDLSRETQYF. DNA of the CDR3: TGTGCCAGCAGCTTACCGGGACTAGACCTGAGTAGGGAGACCCAGTACTTC.

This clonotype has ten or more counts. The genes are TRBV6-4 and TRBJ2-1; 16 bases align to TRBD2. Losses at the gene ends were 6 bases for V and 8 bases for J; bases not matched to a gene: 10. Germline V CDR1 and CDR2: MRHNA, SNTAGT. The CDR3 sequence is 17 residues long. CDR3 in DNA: TGTGCCAGCAGCCCGGGACTAGCGGGAGGGCCCTCAGATGAGCAGTTCTTC. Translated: CASSPGLAGGPSDEQFF.

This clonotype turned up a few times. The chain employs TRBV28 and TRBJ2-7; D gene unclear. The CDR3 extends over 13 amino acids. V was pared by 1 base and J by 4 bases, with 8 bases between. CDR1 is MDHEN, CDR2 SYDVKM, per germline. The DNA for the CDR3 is TGTGCCAGCAGTTTATACCCCCCTTACGAGCAGTACTTC. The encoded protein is CASSLYPPYEQYF.

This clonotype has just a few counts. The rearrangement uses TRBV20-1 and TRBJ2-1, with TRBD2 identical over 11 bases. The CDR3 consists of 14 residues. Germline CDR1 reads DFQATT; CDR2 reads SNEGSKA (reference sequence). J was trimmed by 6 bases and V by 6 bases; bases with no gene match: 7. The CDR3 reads CSAIRGTSGNEQFF. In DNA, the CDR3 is TGCAGTGCCATTAGGGGGACTAGCGGCAATGAGCAGTTCTTC.

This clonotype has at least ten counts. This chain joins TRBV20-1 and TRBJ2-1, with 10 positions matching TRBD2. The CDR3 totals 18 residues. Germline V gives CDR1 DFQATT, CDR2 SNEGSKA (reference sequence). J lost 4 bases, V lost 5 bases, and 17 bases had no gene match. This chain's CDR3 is CSADAGTSAPGFYNEQFF. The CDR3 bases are TGCAGTGCTGATGCCGGGACTAGCGCCCCGGGGTTTTACAATGAGCAGTTCTTC.

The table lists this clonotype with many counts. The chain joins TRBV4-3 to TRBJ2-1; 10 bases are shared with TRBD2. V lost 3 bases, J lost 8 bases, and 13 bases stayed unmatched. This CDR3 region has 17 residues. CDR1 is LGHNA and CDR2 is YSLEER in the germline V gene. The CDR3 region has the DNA TGCGCCAGCAGCCAGGCCACCTTCGGGACTAGCGTCTATGAGCAGTTCTTC. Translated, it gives CASSQATFGTSVYEQFF.

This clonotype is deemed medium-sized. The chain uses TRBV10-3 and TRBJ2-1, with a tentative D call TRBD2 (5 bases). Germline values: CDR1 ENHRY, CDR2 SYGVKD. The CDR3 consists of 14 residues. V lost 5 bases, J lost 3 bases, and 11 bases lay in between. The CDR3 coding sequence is TGTGCCATCAGTCAGGACTCCCTCTACAATGAGCAGTTCTTC. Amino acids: CAISQDSLYNEQFF.

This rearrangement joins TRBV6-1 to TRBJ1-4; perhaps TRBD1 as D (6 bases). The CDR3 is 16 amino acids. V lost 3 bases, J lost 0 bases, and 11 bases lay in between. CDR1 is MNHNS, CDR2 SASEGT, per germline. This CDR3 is CASSDAGDSTNEKLFF. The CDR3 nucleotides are TGTGCCAGCAGTGATGCAGGGGACTCAACTAATGAAAAACTGTTTTTT.

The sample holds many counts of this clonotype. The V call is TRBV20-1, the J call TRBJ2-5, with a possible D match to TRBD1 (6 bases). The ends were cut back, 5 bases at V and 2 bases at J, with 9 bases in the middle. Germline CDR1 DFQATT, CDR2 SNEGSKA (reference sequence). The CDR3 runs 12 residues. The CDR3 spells CSARTDQETQYF. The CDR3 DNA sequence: TGCAGTGCTCGGACAGATCAAGAGACCCAGTACTTC.

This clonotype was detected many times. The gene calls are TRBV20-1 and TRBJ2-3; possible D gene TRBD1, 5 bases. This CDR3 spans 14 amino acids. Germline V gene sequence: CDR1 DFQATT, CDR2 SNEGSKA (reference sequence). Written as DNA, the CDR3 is TGCAGCCCAACGGCAGGGCCGATGGGAGATACGCAGTATTTT. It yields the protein CSPTAGPMGDTQYF.

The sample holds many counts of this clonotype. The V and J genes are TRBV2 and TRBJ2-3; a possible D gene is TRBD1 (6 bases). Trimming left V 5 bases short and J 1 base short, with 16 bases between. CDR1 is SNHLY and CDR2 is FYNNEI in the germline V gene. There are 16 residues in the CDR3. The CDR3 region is CASSQIQGPGTDTQYF. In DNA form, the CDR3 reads TGTGCCAGCAGTCAAATCCAGGGGCCCGGCACAGATACGCAGTATTTT.

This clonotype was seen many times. This CDR3 reads CASSPLAGNQPQHF. For the CDR3, the DNA is TGTGCCAGCTCACCATTGGCAGGCAATCAGCCCCAGCATTTT. The chain carries TRBV18 and TRBJ1-5, with no clear D. This CDR3 comprises 14 residues. Germline V CDR1 and CDR2: KGHSH, LQKENI. V lost 2 bases and J 2 bases, leaving 7 bases between the germline ends.

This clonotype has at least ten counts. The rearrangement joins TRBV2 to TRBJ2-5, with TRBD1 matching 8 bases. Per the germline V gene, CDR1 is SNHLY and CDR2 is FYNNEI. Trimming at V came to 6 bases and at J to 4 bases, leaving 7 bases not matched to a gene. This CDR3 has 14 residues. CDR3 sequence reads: CASSEQGVGETQYF. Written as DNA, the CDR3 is TGTGCCAGCAGCGAACAGGGGGTCGGAGAGACCCAGTACTTC.

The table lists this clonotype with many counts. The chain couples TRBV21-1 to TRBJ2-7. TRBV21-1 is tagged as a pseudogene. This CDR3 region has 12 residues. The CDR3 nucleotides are TGTGCCAGCAGCAGACGAAACTACGAGCAGTACTTC. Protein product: CASSRRNYEQYF.

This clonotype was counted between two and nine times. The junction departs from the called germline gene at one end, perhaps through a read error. CDR3 protein: CDSGGAEDTEAFF. CDR3 bases: TGCGACTCGGGGGGGGCTGAGGACACTGAAGCTTTCTTT. The V call is TRBV6-4, the J call TRBJ1-1, with D possibly being TRBD1 (6 bases). The CDR3 is made up of 13 amino acids. Germline CDR1 is MRHNA and CDR2 is SNTAGT.

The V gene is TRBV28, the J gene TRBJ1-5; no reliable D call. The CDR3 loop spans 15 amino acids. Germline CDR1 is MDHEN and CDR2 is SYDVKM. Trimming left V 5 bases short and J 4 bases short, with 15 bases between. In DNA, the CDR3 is TGTGCCAGCAGTCGGGCCTCAGGCGGTAATCAGCCCCAGCATTTT. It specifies CASSRASGGNQPQHF.

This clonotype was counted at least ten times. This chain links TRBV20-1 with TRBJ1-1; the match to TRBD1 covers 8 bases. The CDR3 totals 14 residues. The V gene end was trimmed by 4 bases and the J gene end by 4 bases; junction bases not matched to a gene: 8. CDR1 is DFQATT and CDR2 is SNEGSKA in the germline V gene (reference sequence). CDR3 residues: CSATRTGLSTEAFF. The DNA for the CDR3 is TGCAGTGCTACCCGGACAGGGCTGAGCACTGAAGCTTTCTTT.

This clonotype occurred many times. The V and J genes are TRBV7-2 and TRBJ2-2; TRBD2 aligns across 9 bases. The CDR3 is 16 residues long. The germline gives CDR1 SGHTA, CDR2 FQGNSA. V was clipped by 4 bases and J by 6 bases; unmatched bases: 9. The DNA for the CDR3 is TGTGCCAGCAGCTCCTATGGGCTAGCGGGATCCGGGGAGCTGTTTTTT. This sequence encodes CASSSYGLAGSGELFF.

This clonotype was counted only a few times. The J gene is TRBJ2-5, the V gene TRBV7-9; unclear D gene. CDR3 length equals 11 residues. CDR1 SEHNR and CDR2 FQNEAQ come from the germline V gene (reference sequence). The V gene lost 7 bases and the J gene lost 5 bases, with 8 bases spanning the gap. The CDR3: CASTSLETQYF. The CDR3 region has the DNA TGTGCCAGCACCTCCTTGGAGACCCAGTACTTC. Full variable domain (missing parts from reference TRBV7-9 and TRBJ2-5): DTGVSQNPRHKITKRGQNVTFRCDPISEHNRLYWYRQTLGQGPEFLTYFQNEAQLEKSRLLSDRFSAERPKGSFSTLEIQRTEQGDSAMYLCASTSLETQYFGPGTRLLVL.

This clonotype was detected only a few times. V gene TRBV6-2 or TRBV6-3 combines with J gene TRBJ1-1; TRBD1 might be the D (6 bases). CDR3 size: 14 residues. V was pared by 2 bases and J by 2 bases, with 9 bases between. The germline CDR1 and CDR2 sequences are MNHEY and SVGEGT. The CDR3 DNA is TGTGCCAGCAGTTACAACAGGGACAACACTGAAGCTTTCTTT. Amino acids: CASSYNRDNTEAFF.